This T cell receptor (beta chain) was obtained from a study of technical replicates of blood from a few donors. CDR3 size: 13 residues. J gave up 4 bases and V 6 bases, and 5 bases lay outside the gene matches. Germline V lookup: CDR1 MNHEY, CDR2 SMNVEV (reference sequence). Sequencing was performed with immunoSEQ multiplex PCR; in TCRdb, only in-frame clones are kept and a portion is missing. The sample holds approximately 99,000 clones, approximately 95% seen once. The sample taken for sequencing was T cells isolated from PBMCs. This chain uses TRBV27 with TRBJ1-1, with 7 bases that match TRBD1. This receptor was taken from a human donor in good health. Here the CDR3 reads CASSLQGSTEAFF. The CDR3 DNA reads as TGTGCCAGCAGCCTACAGGGGAGCACTGAAGCTTTCTTT.